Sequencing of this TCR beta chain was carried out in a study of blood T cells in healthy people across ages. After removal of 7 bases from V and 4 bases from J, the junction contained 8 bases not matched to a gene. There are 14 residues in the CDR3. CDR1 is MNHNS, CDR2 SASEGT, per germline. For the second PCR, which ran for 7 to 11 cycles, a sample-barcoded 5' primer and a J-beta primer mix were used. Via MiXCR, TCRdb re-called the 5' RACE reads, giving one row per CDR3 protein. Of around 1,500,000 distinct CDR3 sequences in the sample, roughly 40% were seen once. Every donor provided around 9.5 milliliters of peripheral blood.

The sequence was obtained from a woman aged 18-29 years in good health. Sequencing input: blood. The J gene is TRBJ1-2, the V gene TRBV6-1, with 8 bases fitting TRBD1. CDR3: CASTNGDRSYGYTF. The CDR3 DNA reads TGTGCCAGCACCAACGGGGACAGGAGCTATGGCTACACCTTC.